This T cell receptor beta chain comes out of a study of beta chain features in type 1 diabetes (dated by TCRdb to 2016 to 2019). About the full investigation: No differences in mean age, gender distribution, total cell number or subset yield were found between patients and healthy donors. A total of 100 million to 110 million sorted cells were examined across all samples, and a strong correlation was observed between cell number per subset and RNA yield. The study compared TCRB repertoires of sorted circulating CD4+ T cell subsets between recently diagnosed type 1 diabetes patients and matched healthy donors. Naive and central memory subsets were obtained from all 30 or so donors, but regulatory and stem cell-like memory subsets were isolated from only 8 patients and roughly eight healthy donors. Here is what the overall study found, with its caveats: Type 1 diabetes patients showed a moderate but significant shortening of TCRB CDR3 length in all four CD4+ subsets. Fewer insertions and more nucleotide deletions at VDJ recombination sites were observed in patients with type 1 diabetes, implying thymic rearrangement abnormalities. Shorter templates might be favored by PCR, yet because patient and control samples were amplified and corrected together, any such skew would affect both groups equally. The naive, central memory and regulatory TCRB repertoires appeared to resemble one another more closely among patients than among healthy donors. Because small numbers of individuals were included in the HLA sub-analyses, any influence of HLA type on TCRB rearrangement was left unresolved. Because cDNA rather than genomic DNA was sequenced, highly expressing activated cells could have been over-represented, although no difference in activation and CD3 levels was found between groups.

Each donor gave one peripheral blood draw, roughly 110 mL on average, collected into heparinised tubes. Using a panel that included CD45RO, CCR7, CD25, CD127, CD95 and CD27, naive, central memory, regulatory and stem cell-like memory CD4+ T cells were sorted on a BD FACSAria II. All sorted populations exceeded 98% purity. PBMCs were isolated right away by Lymphoprep density gradient centrifugation and were stained directly, without culture. To minimize batch effects, samples were stained and sorted in pairs, one healthy donor with one patient per experiment. The entire isolated RNA was reverse transcribed using the High Capacity cDNA Reverse Transcription Kit, and thus expressed TCRB transcripts were sequenced. Naive, central memory and regulatory T cell samples underwent deep immunoSEQ sequencing, averaging about 3.57 million total reads per sample. After sorted cells were lysed in RLT buffer, RNA was extracted with DNase-treated RNeasy Micro or Mini kits, with the choice depending on cell number. Each cell subset was processed separately to prevent cross-contamination, with patient and healthy donor samples processed together. The immunoSEQ multiplex PCR was used to amplify TCRB sequences from cDNA, yielding 87-bp fragments that span the CDR3 region. Sequencing of the amplicons was performed on the Illumina HiSeq platform. The paper's data handling went like this. Synthetic template baselines were used to correct PCR bias computationally, reads within Hamming distance 2 were collapsed together, and singletons that could not be merged were discarded. Reads were aligned against IMGT to assign V, D and J genes, CDR3 length and insertions or deletions at six rearrangement sites. Within each subset, clonotype counts were normalized to sorted cell number, after which true diversity and Gini coefficients were computed with the tcR R package. Repertoire sharing was quantified using the overlap coefficient calculated on TCRB nucleotide sequences. TCRdb stores this immuneACCESS table with in-frame sequences only. Part of the clones is absent; in the studies checked, under half of the shortfall reflects unresolved V genes, and no reason is known for the rest. That table gives V, J and clone size, and the DNA gave D and trimming. The sample table shows 95,000 to 150,000 clones, and about 16% are seen once. The top ten hold under 2.5% of the sample.

Regarding this clone: Its antigen is currently not known. No quality values exist for individual bases; no much larger clone is one base distant.

Measured from the cysteine to the phenylalanine, the CDR3 is 14 residues long. The kept DNA is CDR3 alone, 42 bases in frame from the first base. Germline trimming: 11 bases from V, 3 bases from J; junction bases outside gene matches: 10. CDR1 and CDR2, per the germline V gene, are MNHGY and SVAAGI. This TCR was sampled from a man between 25 and 39 years old with type 1 diabetes. The material sequenced was central memory CD4+ T cells from blood. The sequence is built from TRBV6-9 and TRBJ1-1; 9 bases in between match TRBD1. The CDR3 sequence is CALATRTGDTEAFF. The nucleotide sequence is TGTGCCCTGGCCACTCGGACAGGGGACACTGAAGCTTTCTTT.